The present T cell receptor (beta chain) was sequenced within a study of CD8 T cells in ankylosing spondylitis. From the 5' RACE reads, TCRdb called clonotypes with MiXCR, one entry per CDR3 protein. The sample comprises approximately 110,000 distinct CDR3 sequences, more than 20% of which are singletons, and around an eighth rests with the top ten. Trimming took 0 bases from V and 12 from J, leaving 15 bases between them. Germline values: CDR1 LGHDT, CDR2 YNNKEL (reference sequence). CDR3 size: 13 residues. This clonotype was seen ten or more times. The V gene is TRBV3-1, the J gene TRBJ2-7; D gene uncertain. The TCR originated in a male donor with ankylosing spondylitis. The sequenced material came from synovial fluid, either unsorted or a sorted T cell fraction (not recorded which). The DNA for the CDR3 is TGTGCCAGCAGCCAAGATCTTGGAGTGTACCCGTACTTC. Its translation: CASSQDLGVYPYF.